The 28 T cell receptor beta chains listed next were all sequenced from one sample in a study of post-analysis software for immune sequencing data. No cognate antigen is known for these TCRs. Study-level findings and limits: Relative to controls, patients had several TRBV segments at higher frequency, with TRBV5-6, TRBV5-1 and TRBV20-1 among these.

Included in the TCR beta cDNA libraries were unique molecular identifiers. MiXCR, run by TCRdb on the PCR reads, gives a single entry per CDR3 protein. The sample contains about 540,000 distinct CDR3 sequences, 34% of which appear only once. The sample consisted of blood. The receptor set was obtained from a girl between 2 and 17 years old with multiple sclerosis.

CDR3 loop: CASSREPWPQHF. The CDR3 region has the DNA TGTGCCAGCAGCCGAGAGCCCTGGCCCCAGCATTTT. This chain connects TRBV16 to TRBJ1-5; unclear D gene. Germline loops: CDR1 KGHSY, CDR2 FQNENV. The germline V and J ends were trimmed by 4 bases and 9 bases, with 10 bases remaining between them. This CDR3 has 12 residues.

The chain links TRBV2 to TRBJ2-7; 13 bases map to TRBD2. V shed 5 bases, J shed 2 bases, and the junction held 6 bases outside the gene matches. CDR3 length: 16 amino acids. Germline V gene sequence: CDR1 SNHLY, CDR2 FYNNEI. CDR3 sequence: CASSLRLAGGPYEQYF. CDR3 DNA: TGTGCCAGCAGTCTTCGACTAGCGGGGGGACCCTACGAGCAGTACTTC.

This clonotype was counted only a few times. J is TRBJ1-5 and V is TRBV6-1, with D possibly matching TRBD1 (5 bases). Trimming took 2 bases from V and 5 from J, leaving 10 bases between them. This CDR3 comprises 14 residues. Germline lookup yields CDR1 MNHNS and CDR2 SASEGT. The CDR3 coding sequence is TGTGCCAGCAGTGAACCAGGGTTCGATCAGCCCCAGCATTTT. Protein product: CASSEPGFDQPQHF.

The rearrangement uses TRBV6-2 or TRBV6-3 and TRBJ2-3; TRBD2 agrees at 10 bases. Germline trimming cut 7 bases from V and 8 bases from J; bases unmatched to any gene: 9. The CDR3 contains 14 residues. Germline V lookup: CDR1 MNHEY, CDR2 SVGEGT. The CDR3 nucleotides are TGTGCCAGCAACGGAGCGGGGGGGCCTGGTACGCAGTATTTT. This gives the protein CASNGAGGPGTQYF.

There are a few counts of this clonotype. The chain recombines TRBV6-1 with TRBJ2-2, with 11 bases matching TRBD2. This CDR3 has 15 residues. Germline V CDR1 and CDR2: MNHNS, SASEGT. V shed 9 bases, J shed 1 base, and the junction held 4 bases outside the gene matches. The CDR3 nucleotides are TGTGCCAGTAAACTAGCGGGGGTGAACACCGGGGAGCTGTTTTTT. Its translation: CASKLAGVNTGELFF.

Concerning this clonotype: Mismatch with germline at one junction end may stem from a read error. V is TRBV10-1 and J is TRBJ2-3; D unclear. This CDR3 region has 13 residues. Germline loops: CDR1 WNHNN, CDR2 SYGVQD (reference sequence). The CDR3 region is CASGERVTDTQYF. The CDR3 bases are TGCGCCAGCGGTGAAAGGGTCACAGATACGCAGTATTTT.

The J gene is TRBJ2-1, the V gene TRBV20-1; D is possibly TRBD1 (6 bases). The CDR3 is made up of 12 amino acids. V lost 2 bases to trimming and J lost 6 bases, with 8 bases between them. The V gene's germline CDR1 is DFQATT and CDR2 SNEGSKA (reference sequence). This CDR3 is CSARRGGNEQFF. DNA of the CDR3: TGCAGTGCTAGAAGAGGGGGCAATGAGCAGTTCTTC.

This rearrangement joins TRBV6-5 to TRBJ2-1; 8 bases align to TRBD2. Germline V CDR1 and CDR2: MNHEY, SVGAGI. CDR3 length: 17 residues. V lost 2 bases to trimming and J lost 6 bases; unmatched junction nucleotides: 12. In nucleotides, the CDR3 is TGTGCCAGCAGTTACCTTTGGGGCGGGGGGCCCCCCAATGAGCAGTTCTTC. Translated, it gives CASSYLWGGGPPNEQFF.

This clonotype was observed a few times. V is TRBV2 and J is TRBJ2-5, with TRBD1 as a possible D gene (7 bases). V lost 2 bases and J 4 bases, leaving 11 bases between the germline ends. The CDR3 length is 14 residues. The germline V gene has CDR1 SNHLY and CDR2 FYNNEI. In DNA, the CDR3 is TGTGCCAGCAGTGAATCAGGGGGGCTAGAGACCCAGTACTTC. This gives the protein CASSESGGLETQYF.

The chain combines TRBV4-1 with TRBJ1-2; D gene ambiguous. Germline CDR1 is MGHRA and CDR2 is YSYEKL. Deletions cut 0 bases from V and 2 bases from J, with 16 bases between. The CDR3 has 17 residues. Here the CDR3 reads CASSQEDERLLNYGYTF. In DNA, the CDR3 is TGCGCCAGCAGCCAAGAGGACGAACGCCTTCTAAACTATGGCTACACCTTC.

This clonotype showed up just a few times. The V and J genes are TRBV20-1 and TRBJ2-3; D ambiguous. The CDR3 covers 13 residues. V lost 5 bases and J lost 1, with 10 bases in between. Germline V gene data show CDR1 as DFQATT and CDR2 as SNEGSKA (reference sequence). The chain's CDR3 is CSAPLGGTDTQYF. The CDR3 bases are TGCAGTGCTCCCCTTGGGGGCACAGATACGCAGTATTTT.

This clonotype was recorded many times. V gene TRBV29-1 combines with J gene TRBJ2-7; D is possibly TRBD1 (6 bases). This CDR3 comprises 13 residues. Germline CDR1 and CDR2: SQVTM and ANQGSEA. V shed 2 bases and J shed 0 bases, with 8 bases lying between them. This CDR3 reads CSVESTGSYEQYF. CDR3 sequence (DNA): TGCAGCGTTGAATCGACAGGCTCCTACGAGCAGTACTTC.

This clonotype was detected only a few times. V usage is TRBV20-1 and J usage is TRBJ2-4; D not certain. With 4 bases removed from V and 2 bases from J, the gap between germline ends came to 15 bases. Germline V gene data show CDR1 as DFQATT and CDR2 as SNEGSKA (reference sequence). CDR3 length: 15 amino acids. Here the CDR3 DNA reads TGCAGTGCTACAGCAGGACCTCGGACCAAAAACATTCAGTACTTC. Its translation: CSATAGPRTKNIQYF.

The chain uses TRBV24-1 and TRBJ1-2; TRBD1 aligns across 8 bases. V dropped 7 bases and J dropped 7; count of bases not matched to a gene: 4. The CDR3 loop spans 12 amino acids. Germline V gives CDR1 KGHDR, CDR2 SFDVKD. The CDR3 protein is CATRDRVFGYTF. DNA for the CDR3: TGTGCCACCAGGGACAGGGTCTTTGGCTACACCTTC.

This clonotype was detected many times. The chain is built from TRBV6-6 and TRBJ2-4, with 10 bases fitting TRBD1. The CDR3 has 14 residues. The germline gives CDR1 MNHNY, CDR2 SVGAGI (reference sequence). Losses at the gene ends were 2 bases for V and 8 bases for J; bases not matched to a gene: 3. In DNA form, the CDR3 reads TGTGCCAGCAGTTACGCCGGGACAGGGGACATTCAGTACTTC. Encoded protein: CASSYAGTGDIQYF.

V is TRBV20-1 and J is TRBJ2-3; D is unresolved. Per the germline V gene, CDR1 is DFQATT and CDR2 is SNEGSKA (reference sequence). The CDR3 runs to 13 residues. Trimming cost V 5 bases and J 4 bases, with 13 bases left between them. CDR3 nucleotides: TGCAGTGCTGGGGTGGGCGCTGCAGATACGCAGTATTTT. Amino acid sequence: CSAGVGAADTQYF.

The chain uses TRBV7-9 and TRBJ2-1; D might be TRBD2 (6 bases). This CDR3 spans 17 amino acids. The germline V gene encodes CDR1 SEHNR and CDR2 FQNEAQ (reference sequence). V dropped 5 bases and J dropped 0 bases, with 17 bases sitting between them. The CDR3 protein is CASSRPSAGSSYNEQFF. For the CDR3, the DNA is TGTGCCAGCAGCCGACCTTCAGCCGGGAGCTCCTACAATGAGCAGTTCTTC.

The rearrangement uses TRBV20-1 and TRBJ2-1; TRBD2 matches at 11 bases. This CDR3 contains 14 residues. In germline, CDR1 is DFQATT, CDR2 SNEGSKA (reference sequence). V was clipped by 6 bases and J by 5 bases; unmatched bases: 6. CDR3 region: CSAYLAGGNNEQFF. DNA for the CDR3: TGCAGTGCCTACCTAGCGGGGGGCAACAATGAGCAGTTCTTC.

The V gene is TRBV6-6, the J gene TRBJ1-3; D gene ambiguous. V was trimmed by 2 bases and J by 5 bases, leaving 10 bases between them. The CDR3 is made up of 14 amino acids. Germline lookup yields CDR1 MNHNY and CDR2 SVGAGI (reference sequence). Here the CDR3 DNA reads TGTGCCAGCAGTTACGGAGGAACCCGAAACACCATATATTTT. As protein: CASSYGGTRNTIYF.

The chain joins TRBV25-1 to TRBJ1-2, with 9 bases fitting TRBD1. The trim removed 7 bases at V and 8 bases at J, leaving 5 bases unmatched. The CDR3 covers 12 residues. Germline CDR1 is MGHDK and CDR2 is SYGVNS. The CDR3 DNA reads as TGTGCCAGCAAGGGACAGGGAACAGGCTACACCTTC. Its translation: CASKGQGTGYTF.

This clonotype was seen more than once but under ten times. This chain connects TRBV24-1 to TRBJ2-5, with 7 positions matching TRBD1. Germline assignment: CDR1 KGHDR and CDR2 SFDVKD. The ends lost 4 bases at V and 3 bases at J; junction bases unmatched: 4. CDR3 size: 14 residues. CDR3 bases: TGTGCCACCAGTGACACCGGGACAGAAGAGACCCAGTACTTC. This codes for CATSDTGTEETQYF.

The gene calls are TRBV20-1 and TRBJ1-5, with D possibly matching TRBD1 (6 bases). This CDR3 is built from 15 residues. The germline gives CDR1 DFQATT, CDR2 SNEGSKA (reference sequence). Trimming took 3 bases from V and 3 from J, leaving 15 bases between them. CDR3 DNA: TGCAGTGCTAGGGGGAGCAGGGGAGACAATCAGCCCCAGCATTTT. Translation gives CSARGSRGDNQPQHF.

This clonotype has just a few counts. The chain links TRBV24-1 to TRBJ2-5, with TRBD1 matching 8 bases. CDR1 KGHDR and CDR2 SFDVKD come from the germline V gene. This CDR3 is 15 amino acids long. V lost 2 bases and J lost 5; bases outside the gene matches: 6. The CDR3, as DNA: TGTGCCACCAGTGATTCGGACAGGGCGATGGAGACCCAGTACTTC. It yields the protein CATSDSDRAMETQYF.

This sequence joins TRBV20-1 and TRBJ1-6; D remains unclear. The germline CDR1 and CDR2 sequences are DFQATT and SNEGSKA (reference sequence). Trimming left V 1 base short and J 3 bases short, with 13 bases between. CDR3 size: 16 residues. The CDR3 is CSARGGGSSYNSPLHF. The CDR3 bases are TGCAGTGCTAGAGGCGGAGGCAGCAGCTATAATTCACCCCTCCACTTT.

The chain uses TRBV5-1 and TRBJ2-1, with D perhaps matching TRBD1 (5 bases). CDR1 is SGHRS and CDR2 is YFSETQ in the germline V gene. V was pared by 2 bases and J by 2 bases, with 8 bases between. The CDR3 loop spans 14 amino acids. Here the CDR3 reads CASSFPDTYNEQFF. Written as DNA, the CDR3 is TGCGCCAGCAGCTTCCCGGACACCTACAATGAGCAGTTCTTC.

This sequence joins TRBV11-2 and TRBJ1-4, with 7 bases matching TRBD1. The CDR3 totals 15 residues. V trimming: 5 bases; J trimming: 2 bases; junction bases outside the gene matches: 5. The germline CDR1 and CDR2 sequences are SGHAT and FQNNGV. The CDR3 is CASSRTGATNEKLFF. In DNA form, the CDR3 reads TGTGCCAGCAGCCGAACAGGGGCGACTAATGAAAAACTGTTTTTT.

The genes are TRBV4-2 and TRBJ1-2; D is undetermined. The CDR3 is made up of 15 amino acids. V was trimmed by 1 base and J by 3 bases, leaving 12 bases between them. Germline CDR1 reads LGHNA; CDR2 reads YNFKEQ. The CDR3 reads CASSQVGGLDYGYTF. The CDR3 nucleotides are TGTGCCAGCAGCCAAGTGGGCGGCTTGGACTATGGCTACACCTTC.

The V call is TRBV5-1, the J call TRBJ2-5; 10 nucleotides line up with TRBD2. Germline CDR1 SGHRS, CDR2 YFSETQ. V lost 4 bases to trimming and J lost 1 base; unmatched junction nucleotides: 4. CDR3 length equals 15 residues. This chain's CDR3 is CASSKGLAAQETQYF. The CDR3 DNA reads TGCGCCAGCAGCAAAGGACTAGCGGCCCAAGAGACCCAGTACTTC.